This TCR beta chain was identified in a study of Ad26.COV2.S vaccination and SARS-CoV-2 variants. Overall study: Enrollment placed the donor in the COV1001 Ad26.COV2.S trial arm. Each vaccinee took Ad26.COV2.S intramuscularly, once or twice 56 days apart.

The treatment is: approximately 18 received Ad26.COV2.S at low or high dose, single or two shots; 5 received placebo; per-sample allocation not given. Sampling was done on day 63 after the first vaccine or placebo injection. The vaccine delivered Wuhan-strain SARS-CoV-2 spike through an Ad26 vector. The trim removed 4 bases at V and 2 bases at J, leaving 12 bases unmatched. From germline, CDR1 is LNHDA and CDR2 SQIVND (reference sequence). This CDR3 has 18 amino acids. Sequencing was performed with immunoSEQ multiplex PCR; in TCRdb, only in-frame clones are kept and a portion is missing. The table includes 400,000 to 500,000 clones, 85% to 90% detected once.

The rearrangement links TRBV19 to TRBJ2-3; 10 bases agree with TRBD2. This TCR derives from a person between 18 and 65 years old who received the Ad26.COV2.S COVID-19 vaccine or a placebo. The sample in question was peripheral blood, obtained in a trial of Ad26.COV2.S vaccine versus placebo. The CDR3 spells CASSSGSGGKKDTDTQYF. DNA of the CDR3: TGTGCCAGTAGTAGCGGTAGCGGGGGGAAGAAAGACACAGATACGCAGTATTTT. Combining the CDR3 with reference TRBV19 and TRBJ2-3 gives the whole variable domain DGGITQSPKYLFRKEGQNVTLSCEQNLNHDAMYWYRQDPGQGLRLIYYSQIVNDFQKGDIAEGYSVSREKKESFPLTVTSAQKNPTAFYLCASSSGSGGKKDTDTQYFGPGTRLTVL.